The 31 T cell receptor beta chains in this list originate from one sample, sequenced in a study of human T cells and chemical hapten exposure. Documented time point: pre-sensitization, week 0. Documented treatment: therapeutic diphenylcyclopropenone sensitization with weekly scalp DPC. One entry per CDR3 protein results from TCRdb running MiXCR on the RACE reads. Counted here are about 87,000 distinct CDR3 sequences, 9.6% occurring once; the ten biggest clones make up approximately 3.8%. The sample in question was whole blood, obtained in connection with sensitization to the hapten diphenylcyclopropenone (DPC). The receptors stem from a woman aged 40 to 50 with alopecia areata. Some clones in this sample may be carry-over from other donors' samples.

This clonotype was counted ten times or more. The genes are TRBV12-3 or TRBV12-4 and TRBJ2-2; the match to TRBD1 covers 8 bases. Unmatched junction bases numbered 5, after V lost 2 bases and J lost 6 bases. The length of the CDR3 is 15 residues. This CDR3 reads CASSLPWTGSGELFF. The CDR3 DNA is TGTGCCAGCAGTTTACCCTGGACAGGGTCCGGGGAGCTGTTTTTT.

Notes on this clonotype: A much larger clone differs by one base, so this may be a read error. The V call is TRBV7-9, the J call TRBJ2-2; tentatively, D is TRBD2 (5 bases). The CDR3 extends over 16 amino acids. In germline, CDR1 is SEHNR, CDR2 FQNEAQ (reference sequence). The CDR3 sequence: CASSLAQEANTGELFF. The CDR3 nucleotides are TGTGCCAGCAGCCTAGCCCAGGAGGCGAACACCGGGGAGCTGTTTTTT.

In this sample, this clonotype turned up many times. The rearrangement uses TRBV19 and TRBJ1-6, with D perhaps matching TRBD1 (6 bases). This CDR3 comprises 15 residues. V was shortened by 5 bases and J by 4 bases, with 12 bases between the two germline ends. The germline gives CDR1 LNHDA, CDR2 SQIVND (reference sequence). In DNA form, the CDR3 reads TGTGCCAGTAGTGAACCGGGACAATATAATTCACCCCTCCACTTT. Translation gives CASSEPGQYNSPLHF.

The table lists this clonotype with a few counts. The V and J genes are TRBV6-5 and TRBJ1-6; 9 positions match TRBD1. This CDR3 has 17 amino acids. Per the germline V gene, CDR1 is MNHEY and CDR2 is SVGAGI. Germline trimming cut 2 bases from V and 4 bases from J; bases unmatched to any gene: 6. The CDR3, as DNA: TGTGCCAGCAGTTACACAGGGGGCAAAAGTTATAATTCACCCCTCCACTTT. Protein: CASSYTGGKSYNSPLHF.

This clonotype was detected only a few times. The chain carries TRBV20-1 and TRBJ2-7; D uncertain. The CDR3 runs to 15 residues. Trimming shortened V by 6 bases and J by 4 bases, and 22 bases separated the two germline ends. Per germline, CDR1 DFQATT and CDR2 SNEGSKA (reference sequence). The CDR3, as DNA: TGCAGTGCACTACCAATTTTCTCGGCCACTTACGAGCAGTACTTC. This gives the protein CSALPIFSATYEQYF.

The J gene is TRBJ2-5, the V gene TRBV7-2; D gene ambiguous. V was pared by 5 bases and J by 4 bases, with 14 bases between. The CDR3 sequence is 14 residues long. In germline, CDR1 is SGHTA, CDR2 FQGNSA. The CDR3 DNA reads TGTGCCAGCAGCCCCCCCGGAAAATTAGAGACCCAGTACTTC. This gives the protein CASSPPGKLETQYF. The whole variable domain, remainder taken from reference TRBV7-2 and TRBJ2-5, is GAGVSQSPSNKVTEKGKDVELRCDPISGHTALYWYRQSLGQGLEFLIYFQGNSAPDKSGLPSDRFSAERTGGSVSTLTIQRTQQEDSAVYLCASSPPGKLETQYFGPGTRLLVL.

This clonotype was seen at least ten times. The chain couples TRBV6-5 to TRBJ2-2; unclear D gene. Germline-derived CDR1 and CDR2 are MNHEY and SVGAGI. The CDR3 is 12 residues long. V lost 1 base and J 3 bases, leaving 0 bases between the germline ends. The DNA for the CDR3 is TGTGCCAGCAGTTACTACACCGGGGAGCTGTTTTTT. Amino acids: CASSYYTGELFF.

This clonotype was counted a few times. The chain employs TRBV5-6 and TRBJ2-3; 14 nucleotides line up with TRBD2. Germline loops: CDR1 SGHDT, CDR2 YYEEEE. The CDR3 is 16 residues long. The ends lost 2 bases at V and 5 bases at J; junction bases unmatched: 4. CDR3 bases: TGTGCCAGCAGCTTCGGACTAGCGGGGGGTATAGATACGCAGTATTTT. Translating it yields CASSFGLAGGIDTQYF.

V usage is TRBV6-5 and J usage is TRBJ1-6; D ambiguous. This CDR3 is 13 amino acids long. The germline V and J ends were trimmed by 0 bases and 8 bases, with 5 bases remaining between them. Germline V gene sequence: CDR1 MNHEY, CDR2 SVGAGI. CDR3 DNA: TGTGCCAGCAGTTACTCTGCGGATTCACCCCTCCACTTT. Protein product: CASSYSADSPLHF.

This clonotype was observed a few times. The chain combines TRBV6-5 with TRBJ1-6; possibly TRBD1 for D (6 bases). Germline loops: CDR1 MNHEY, CDR2 SVGAGI. Between the trimmed V and J ends, which lost 0 bases and 5 bases, there was a span of 17 bases. The CDR3 runs 18 residues. The CDR3 reads CASSYSNPGTNDNSPLHF. CDR3 coding DNA: TGTGCCAGCAGTTACTCGAATCCAGGGACAAATGATAATTCACCCCTCCACTTT.

This rearrangement joins TRBV6-5 to TRBJ2-4; 9 nucleotides match TRBD1. Germline-derived CDR1 and CDR2 are MNHEY and SVGAGI. The CDR3 length is 15 residues. Trimming at V came to 5 bases and at J to 6 bases, leaving 8 bases not matched to a gene. The CDR3 reads CASSQQGAGGNIQYF. The CDR3 bases are TGTGCCAGCAGTCAACAGGGGGCAGGGGGAAACATTCAGTACTTC.

The chain combines TRBV4-2 with TRBJ1-3; D is unresolved. CDR3 length: 16 amino acids. Deletions cut 0 bases from V and 5 bases from J, with 14 bases between. CDR1 is LGHNA, CDR2 YNFKEQ, per germline. The CDR3 loop is CASSQDIDTARNTIYF. The CDR3 DNA reads TGTGCCAGCAGCCAAGATATAGATACAGCCAGAAACACCATATATTTT.

There are a few counts of this clonotype. The junction shows a germline mismatch at one end, possibly a read error. The gene calls are TRBV2 and TRBJ2-1; the match to TRBD2 covers 9 bases. CDR1 SNHLY and CDR2 FYNNEI come from the germline V gene. This CDR3 is 12 amino acids long. CDR3 in amino acids: CASSPTLAGNHF. The CDR3, as DNA: TGTGCCAGCAGCCCCACGCTAGCGGGGAATCACTTC.

This clonotype was detected many times. The genes are TRBV7-9 and TRBJ1-1; no clear D gene. This CDR3 is built from 16 residues. Deletions cut 5 bases from V and 7 bases from J, with 23 bases between. Germline values: CDR1 SEHNR, CDR2 FQNEAQ (reference sequence). For the CDR3, the DNA is TGTGCCAGCAGCCCCCCCGCCTGGCACCCAACGAATGAAGCTTTCTTT. This codes for CASSPPAWHPTNEAFF.

The chain employs TRBV20-1 and TRBJ2-7, with TRBD1 matching 10 bases. The ends lost 2 bases at V and 0 bases at J; junction bases unmatched: 1. This CDR3 has 14 amino acids. Germline V gene sequence: CDR1 DFQATT, CDR2 SNEGSKA (reference sequence). CDR3 DNA sequence: TGCAGTGCTAGACGACAGGGGGCCTCCTACGAGCAGTACTTC. It specifies CSARRQGASYEQYF.

The chain carries TRBV5-1 and TRBJ2-5; the match to TRBD2 covers 7 bases. V trimming: 0 bases; J trimming: 1 base; junction bases outside the gene matches: 6. Germline loops: CDR1 SGHRS, CDR2 YFSETQ. The CDR3 spans 16 residues. As DNA, the CDR3 is TGCGCCAGCAGCTTGGGAGCGGGGTTCTCCCAAGAGACCCAGTACTTC. This sequence encodes CASSLGAGFSQETQYF. The entire variable domain, with the rest obtained from reference TRBV5-1 and TRBJ2-5, is as follows: KAGVTQTPRYLIKTRGQQVTLSCSPISGHRSVSWYQQTPGQGLQFLFEYFSETQRNKGNFPGRFSGRQFSNSRSEMNVSTLELGDSALYLCASSLGAGFSQETQYFGPGTRLLVL.

This clonotype was seen repeatedly, ten times or more. The chain employs TRBV19 and TRBJ2-7, with D unclear. V lost 5 bases and J lost 2, with 10 bases in between. The length of the CDR3 is 13 residues. CDR1 LNHDA and CDR2 SQIVND come from the germline V gene (reference sequence). CDR3 sequence: CASSPQKTYEQYF. The DNA of the CDR3 is TGTGCCAGTAGTCCCCAGAAGACCTACGAGCAGTACTTC.

The table lists this clonotype with a few counts. The chain has TRBV2 and TRBJ2-2; possibly TRBD1 or TRBD2 for D (6 bases each). Germline loops: CDR1 SNHLY, CDR2 FYNNEI. The CDR3 spans 15 residues. The germline V and J ends were trimmed by 8 bases and 5 bases, with 18 bases remaining between them. The CDR3, as DNA: TGTGCCAGCGCCGAATCCGGGGGCCTGACCGGGGAGCTGTTTTTT. Residues: CASAESGGLTGELFF.

This clonotype has a handful of counts. The chain uses TRBV4-1 and TRBJ2-6, with D unclear. The V end was cut by 1 base, the J end by 3 bases, with 7 bases between. The CDR3 runs 15 residues. Germline lookup yields CDR1 MGHRA and CDR2 YSYEKL. This CDR3 reads CASSQVLNGANVLTF. Written as DNA, the CDR3 is TGCGCCAGCAGCCAAGTACTAAATGGGGCCAACGTCCTGACTTTC.

This clonotype has just a few counts. The V call is TRBV11-2, the J call TRBJ2-1; D is undetermined. From germline, CDR1 is SGHAT and CDR2 FQNNGV. Trimming removed 7 bases from V and 4 bases from J, with 11 bases in between. The CDR3 runs to 13 residues. This CDR3 is CASKRPLYNEQFF. The DNA for the CDR3 is TGTGCCAGCAAAAGGCCCCTTTACAATGAGCAGTTCTTC.

The V and J genes are TRBV7-9 and TRBJ2-5; the D call may be TRBD1 or TRBD2 (5 bases each). V lost 4 bases and J lost 2, with 14 bases in between. Germline V gene data show CDR1 as SEHNR and CDR2 as FQNEAQ (reference sequence). The CDR3 is 15 amino acids. CDR3 in amino acids: CASSSPGRKQETQYF. DNA of the CDR3: TGTGCCAGCAGCTCCCCGGGACGGAAGCAAGAGACCCAGTACTTC.

This clonotype was seen repeatedly, ten times or more. V and J are TRBV12-3 or TRBV12-4 and TRBJ1-1; 8 positions agree with TRBD1. CDR3 length equals 14 residues. With 3 bases clipped from V and 7 bases from J, the junction kept 7 bases outside the gene matches. CDR3 region: CASSFQQGAVEAFF. The CDR3 region has the DNA TGTGCCAGCAGTTTTCAGCAGGGGGCGGTTGAAGCTTTCTTT.

This clonotype was found many times. V usage is TRBV7-2 and J usage is TRBJ2-3, with D perhaps matching TRBD2 (5 bases). V dropped 4 bases and J dropped 0 bases, with 8 bases sitting between them. The CDR3 has 14 residues. CDR1 and CDR2 (germline): SGHTA, FQGNSA. The chain's CDR3 is CASSSRTSTDTQYF. The CDR3 DNA follows: TGTGCCAGCAGCTCTCGGACTAGCACAGATACGCAGTATTTT.

The J gene is TRBJ1-2, the V gene TRBV9; D may be TRBD1 (5 bases). CDR1 and CDR2 (germline): SGDLS, YYNGEE. This CDR3 comprises 14 residues. Trimming left V 4 bases short and J 8 bases short, with 18 bases between. The CDR3 sequence is CASSPGPKPGGYTF. The CDR3 coding sequence is TGTGCCAGCAGCCCAGGACCGAAACCAGGGGGCTACACCTTC.

This clonotype came up many times. The V and J genes are TRBV4-3 and TRBJ1-2; D unclear. V was pared by 1 base and J by 4 bases, with 16 bases between. The CDR3 is made up of 16 amino acids. Germline V gene data show CDR1 as LGHNA and CDR2 as YSLEER. CDR3 DNA sequence: TGCGCCAGCAGCCAAGTAGGAACCCCCGGAGGCTATGGCTACACCTTC. Translated: CASSQVGTPGGYGYTF.

A few counts support this clonotype. The J gene is TRBJ2-7, the V gene TRBV7-2, with D possibly TRBD2 on 5 matching bases. The germline V gene encodes CDR1 SGHTA and CDR2 FQGNSA. This CDR3 comprises 16 residues. Trimming pared 2 bases from V and 3 bases from J, leaving 17 bases between. The CDR3 loop is CASSLNRRPPVYEQYF. CDR3 coding DNA: TGTGCCAGCAGCTTAAATAGGAGGCCCCCCGTCTACGAGCAGTACTTC.

The rearrangement uses TRBV7-8 and TRBJ2-7; D is undetermined. This CDR3 region has 14 residues. Per the germline V gene, CDR1 is SGHVS and CDR2 is FQNEAQ. V lost 5 bases and J 0 bases, leaving 11 bases between the germline ends. In DNA form, the CDR3 reads TGTGCCAGCAGCCCACTGGGTGTCTCCTACGAGCAGTACTTC. Protein: CASSPLGVSYEQYF.

J is TRBJ2-4 and V is TRBV11-2; 8 bases map to TRBD2. Germline loops: CDR1 SGHAT, CDR2 FQNNGV. J lost 8 bases, V lost 4 bases, and 7 bases had no gene match. This CDR3 has 14 residues. CDR3 DNA sequence: TGTGCCAGCAGCTCACGGGAGGGTTTCGACATTCAGTACTTC. Encoded protein: CASSSREGFDIQYF.

This clonotype was counted ten times or more. This chain connects TRBV20-1 to TRBJ2-1, with TRBD1 identical over 8 bases. V shed 5 bases and J 4 bases; nucleotides not matched to a gene: 4. The CDR3 extends over 13 amino acids. Germline-derived CDR1 and CDR2 are DFQATT and SNEGSKA (reference sequence). The CDR3 DNA reads TGCAGTGCTCGGACAGGGCTGTACAATGAGCAGTTCTTC. Amino acid sequence: CSARTGLYNEQFF.

This clonotype was observed many times. The chain joins TRBV11-1 to TRBJ2-2; TRBD1 agrees at 9 bases. Looked up from germline, CDR1 is SGHAT and CDR2 is FQDESV (reference sequence). With V trimmed by 8 bases and J by 3 bases, 7 bases remained unmatched. The CDR3 totals 15 residues. The CDR3 DNA reads TGTGCCAGCCGAAGGGACAGGGTCTACACCGGGGAGCTGTTTTTT. It specifies CASRRDRVYTGELFF.

This clonotype was counted only a few times. This chain uses TRBV15 with TRBJ2-7; possibly TRBD1 for D (6 bases). Germline V gives CDR1 LNHNV, CDR2 YYDKDF (reference sequence). CDR3 size: 13 residues. Trimming removed 3 bases from V and 0 bases from J, with 6 bases in between. The CDR3 bases are TGTGCCACCAGCAGGGGGGCCTCCTACGAGCAGTACTTC. Translating gives CATSRGASYEQYF.